The 18 T cell receptor beta chains presented below share a single source sample, sequenced in a study of human T cells and chemical hapten exposure. TCRdb re-called the RACE reads with MiXCR, one entry per CDR3 protein. The sample lists around 260,000 distinct CDR3 sequences, approximately 8.6% occurring once. The time point denotes: pre-sensitization, week 0. Treatment denoted: therapeutic diphenylcyclopropenone sensitization with weekly scalp DPC. Here the sequenced sample was whole blood, taken in connection with sensitization to the hapten diphenylcyclopropenone (DPC). All receptors derive from a woman in her thirties or forties with alopecia areata. Some clones in this sample may be carry-over from other donors' samples.

The chain couples TRBV29-1 to TRBJ2-7, with no clear D. The CDR3 sequence is 11 residues long. The V and J ends lost 6 bases and 12 bases respectively, with 18 bases between them. The germline V gene has CDR1 SQVTM and CDR2 ANQGSEA. CDR3 DNA: TGCAGCGTCATGGACCCTATTAATCGGTACTTC. Its translation: CSVMDPINRYF.

The chain links TRBV7-2 to TRBJ1-1; a weak D match, TRBD1 (5 bases). CDR3 length: 14 amino acids. V dropped 1 base and J dropped 6 bases, with 12 bases sitting between them. Germline CDR1 reads SGHTA; CDR2 reads FQGNSA. CDR3 residues: CASSLGFATAEAFF. The CDR3 nucleotides read TGTGCCAGCAGCTTAGGTTTTGCGACAGCTGAAGCTTTCTTT.

This clonotype was counted at least ten times. V usage is TRBV5-1 and J usage is TRBJ2-1; TRBD2 is a possible D gene (7 bases). Germline CDR1 and CDR2: SGHRS and YFSETQ. The length of the CDR3 is 16 residues. V was shortened by 7 bases and J by 4 bases, with 21 bases between the two germline ends. CDR3 in DNA: TGCGCCAGCTCCTCCTTGAGGCGGGGGCTTTACAATGAGCAGTTCTTC. It codes for CASSSLRRGLYNEQFF.

This chain connects TRBV4-2 to TRBJ2-3; 11 nucleotides match TRBD2. CDR1 is LGHNA and CDR2 is YNFKEQ in the germline V gene. The trim removed 0 bases at V and 5 bases at J, leaving 4 bases unmatched. The CDR3 contains 16 residues. The CDR3 region has the DNA TGTGCCAGCAGCCAAGATTTACTAGCGGGAGTAGATACGCAGTATTTT. This sequence encodes CASSQDLLAGVDTQYF.

This clonotype was counted between two and nine times. The chain couples TRBV7-3 to TRBJ2-3; possible D gene TRBD1, 6 bases. Germline V gives CDR1 SGHTA, CDR2 FQGTGA. Trimming left V 5 bases short and J 3 bases short, with 12 bases between. CDR3 size: 14 residues. DNA for the CDR3: TGTGCCAGCAGCCTGGGACAAACTACAGATACGCAGTATTTT. It codes for CASSLGQTTDTQYF.

This clonotype was counted a few times. The chain links TRBV7-9 to TRBJ2-5; D is undetermined. The V gene's germline CDR1 is SEHNR and CDR2 FQNEAQ (reference sequence). The length of the CDR3 is 14 residues. Trimming shortened V by 4 bases and J by 4 bases, and 13 bases separated the two germline ends. The CDR3 protein is CASSSPILRETQYF. CDR3 DNA sequence: TGTGCCAGCAGCTCCCCTATACTGAGAGAGACCCAGTACTTC.

The rearrangement joins TRBV29-1 to TRBJ1-1; no definite D call. The CDR3 totals 11 residues. The V and J ends lost 4 bases and 1 base respectively, with 4 bases between them. Germline lookup yields CDR1 SQVTM and CDR2 ANQGSEA. In DNA, the CDR3 is TGCAGCGTTGCAAGGAACACTGAAGCTTTCTTT. Translating gives CSVARNTEAFF.

The chain employs TRBV3-1 and TRBJ2-3; D is unclear. V was shortened by 3 bases and J by 6 bases, with 10 bases between the two germline ends. CDR1 is LGHDT, CDR2 YNNKEL, per germline (reference sequence). The length of the CDR3 is 13 residues. The CDR3 loop is CASSQAPVDTQYF. Written as DNA, the CDR3 is TGTGCCAGCAGCCAGGCCCCAGTTGATACGCAGTATTTT.

The gene calls are TRBV9 and TRBJ2-5, with D perhaps matching TRBD2 (5 bases). V gave up 0 bases and J gave up 10 bases, with 10 bases separating them. CDR3 size: 12 residues. Looked up from germline, CDR1 is SGDLS and CDR2 is YYNGEE. The CDR3 nucleotides read TGTGCCAGCAGCGTAGGTGCGGGTGACCAGTACTTC. Translating gives CASSVGAGDQYF.

A few counts support this clonotype. The V gene is TRBV7-2, the J gene TRBJ1-1; perhaps TRBD1 as D (6 bases). The germline gives CDR1 SGHTA, CDR2 FQGNSA. The CDR3 sequence is 14 residues long. Between the trimmed V and J ends, which lost 1 base and 0 bases, there was a span of 6 bases. Here the CDR3 reads CASSLGQVNTEAFF. Written as DNA, the CDR3 is TGTGCCAGCAGCTTAGGACAGGTGAACACTGAAGCTTTCTTT.

This clonotype was counted many times. The genes are TRBV20-1 and TRBJ2-1, with 9 bases identical to TRBD1. This CDR3 is 16 amino acids long. The junction had 7 bases not matched to a gene; V was cut back by 3 bases and J by 1 base. CDR1 DFQATT and CDR2 SNEGSKA come from the germline V gene (reference sequence). The CDR3 bases are TGCAGTGCTAGGCTGACAGGGGGAGGATCCTACAATGAGCAGTTCTTC. Its protein is CSARLTGGGSYNEQFF.

There are a few counts of this clonotype. V usage is TRBV28 and J usage is TRBJ2-7; D gene ambiguous. Germline lookup yields CDR1 MDHEN and CDR2 SYDVKM. The germline V and J ends were trimmed by 2 bases and 0 bases, with 8 bases remaining between them. CDR3 length: 14 residues. CDR3 coding DNA: TGTGCCAGCAGTTTACCGCAAAGCTCCTACGAGCAGTACTTC. This translates into CASSLPQSSYEQYF. Full variable domain (outside the CDR3, taken from reference TRBV28 and TRBJ2-7): DVKVTQSSRYLVKRTGEKVFLECVQDMDHENMFWYRQDPGLGLRLIYFSYDVKMKEKGDIPEGYSVSREKKERFSLILESASTNQTSMYLCASSLPQSSYEQYFGPGTRLTVT.

This sequence joins TRBV6-2 or TRBV6-3 and TRBJ2-7, with a tentative D call TRBD1 (5 bases). Germline-derived CDR1 and CDR2 are MNHEY and SVGEGT. V was shortened by 7 bases and J by 4 bases, with 23 bases between the two germline ends. CDR3 size: 16 residues. This CDR3 is CASTLGDRPILYEQYF. The CDR3 bases are TGTGCCAGCACCCTCGGAGACAGACCAATTCTTTACGAGCAGTACTTC.

Many counts were recorded for this clonotype. The CDR3 is CARPNGQLPLSSYNSPLHF. For the CDR3, the DNA is TGTGCCAGACCTAACGGACAGTTGCCCCTGAGCTCCTATAATTCACCCCTCCACTTT. V is TRBV21-1 and J is TRBJ1-6; the D segment call TRBD1 is taken from the table without a DNA check. TRBV21-1 is described as a pseudogene. This CDR3 has 19 amino acids.

This clonotype appeared many times. The CDR3 DNA follows: TGTGCCATCCACTCTAGCGGGAGAGTTAGATCCTACAATGAGCAGTTCTTC. Protein product: CAIHSSGRVRSYNEQFF. The chain joins TRBV10-3 to TRBJ2-1; TRBD2 agrees at 10 bases. Germline V gene lookup returns CDR1 ENHRY and CDR2 SYGVKD. This CDR3 has 17 amino acids. Trimming at V came to 8 bases and at J to 1 base, leaving 11 bases not matched to a gene.

This rearrangement joins TRBV6-2 or TRBV6-3 to TRBJ2-3; D is uncertain. Trimming took 6 bases from V and 4 from J, leaving 11 bases between them. This CDR3 spans 13 amino acids. Germline CDR1 is MNHEY and CDR2 is SVGEGT. This CDR3 is CASSPVAADTQYF. DNA for the CDR3: TGTGCCAGCAGCCCGGTGGCAGCAGATACGCAGTATTTT.

This rearrangement joins TRBV6-6 to TRBJ2-3, with unresolved D. Looked up from germline, CDR1 is MNHNY and CDR2 is SVGAGI (reference sequence). V was trimmed by 8 bases and J by 5 bases, leaving 8 bases between them. There are 11 residues in the CDR3. The CDR3 DNA reads as TGTGCCAGCGGCAGACTAGATACGCAGTATTTT. Its translation: CASGRLDTQYF.

The chain carries TRBV3-1 and TRBJ2-2; D is unresolved. The CDR3 contains 13 residues. The V gene lost 6 bases and the J gene lost 7 bases, with 12 bases spanning the gap. From germline, CDR1 is LGHDT and CDR2 YNNKEL (reference sequence). The CDR3 loop is CASRLGPRGELFF. In nucleotides, the CDR3 is TGTGCCAGCAGACTTGGTCCTCGCGGGGAGCTGTTTTTT. The full variable domain, its missing parts supplied by reference TRBV3-1 and TRBJ2-2, is DTAVSQTPKYLVTQMGNDKSIKCEQNLGHDTMYWYKQDSKKFLKIMFSYNNKELIINETVPNRFSPKSPDKAHLNLHINSLELGDSAVYFCASRLGPRGELFFGEGSRLTVL.